The rows below give T cell receptor beta chains drawn from one sample of a study of blood T cell repertoires in COVID-19. Libraries were prepared by immunoSEQ multiplex PCR; TCRdb keeps only in-frame clonotypes and omits some of them. There are fewer than 400,000 clones in the sample; about 87% occur only once, and roughly a tenth lies in the top ten. Input material: PBMCs or T cells enriched from blood (not recorded which). The receptor set was obtained from a woman aged 50 to 60 who had recovered from COVID-19. CDR3s include the opening cysteine and the closing phenylalanine or tryptophan. A D gene is named only where the DNA matches it firmly. Rows give clone size only sometimes, using once, few, many, or a class for an expanded clone.

clone_size j_call v_call d_call cdr3_aa cdr3_nt
- TRBJ2-7 TRBV2 - CASSPHTTYYEQYF TGTGCCAGCAGTCCTCATACTACATACTACGAGCAGTACTTC
- TRBJ2-7 TRBV5-5 TRBD2 CASRISFGGSYEQYF TGTGCCAGCAGGATCTCATTCGGGGGGTCCTACGAGCAGTACTTC
- TRBJ1-2 TRBV6-5 - CASSYSFGPNGGYTF TGTGCCAGCAGTTACTCCTTTGGCCCTAACGGGGGCTACACCTTC
- TRBJ2-7 TRBV7-2 TRBD2 CASSLLAASSYEQYF TGTGCCAGCAGCTTACTAGCGGCGAGCTCCTACGAGCAGTACTTC
- TRBJ2-3 TRBV28 TRBD1 CASSGQGGSYTQYF TGTGCCAGCAGCGGGCAAGGGGGCTCCTATACGCAGTATTTT
- TRBJ1-2 TRBV2 - CASSVGWSRGYTF TGTGCCAGCAGTGTAGGCTGGTCGCGGGGCTACACCTTC
- TRBJ1-4 TRBV14 - CASSQDRWPTNEKLFF TGTGCCAGCAGCCAAGATCGTTGGCCAACTAATGAAAAACTGTTTTTT
- TRBJ2-7 TRBV6-5 TRBD2 CASSIGLRGDHEQYF TGTGCCAGCAGTATTGGGCTGCGGGGGGATCACGAGCAGTACTTC
once TRBJ2-6 TRBV19 - CASSTSGANVLTF TGTGCCAGTAGTACTTCTGGGGCCAACGTCCTGACTTTC
- TRBJ2-1 TRBV18 - CASSRGGNEQFF TGTGCCAGCTCACGAGGGGGAAATGAGCAGTTCTTC
- TRBJ1-5 TRBV2 TRBD1 CASSTGDRNQPQHF TGTGCCAGCAGTACAGGGGATCGCAATCAGCCCCAGCATTTT
- TRBJ1-1 TRBV19 - CASSIVQPGPTEAFF TGTGCCAGTAGTATAGTTCAGCCAGGGCCCACTGAAGCTTTCTTT
- TRBJ2-1 TRBV29-1 TRBD2 CSIYGGSYNEQFF TGCAGCATTTACGGGGGGTCCTACAATGAGCAGTTCTTC
- TRBJ1-1 TRBV18 - CASSADTSSNTEAFF TGTGCCAGCTCAGCCGACACCAGCTCGAACACTGAAGCTTTCTTT
- TRBJ2-7 TRBV7-9 TRBD1 CASSLLTGGYEQYF TGTGCCAGCAGCTTATTAACAGGGGGGTACGAGCAGTACTTC
- TRBJ1-2 TRBV3-1/TRBV3-2 - CASSQDQGLAGGYTF TGTGCCAGCAGCCAAGATCAGGGCCTAGCGGGTGGCTACACCTTC
- TRBJ2-2 TRBV19 TRBD1 CASSIEHGTGPPNTGELFF TGTGCCAGTAGTATAGAACACGGGACAGGGCCCCCGAACACCGGGGAGCTGTTTTTT
once TRBJ1-1 TRBV30 TRBD1 CAWSRQGEAFF TGTGCCTGGAGCCGACAGGGGGAAGCTTTCTTT
- TRBJ1-4 TRBV5-1 TRBD1 CASRGQVATNEKLFF TGCGCCAGCAGAGGACAGGTCGCAACTAATGAAAAACTGTTTTTT
- TRBJ1-3 TRBV6-1 - CASSGPGARSGNTIYF TGTGCCAGCAGTGGGCCAGGGGCCCGCTCTGGAAACACCATATATTTT
- TRBJ2-2 TRBV10-3 TRBD1 CAISERTGVNTGELFF TGTGCCATCAGTGAGCGGACAGGGGTCAACACCGGGGAGCTGTTTTTT
- TRBJ2-3 TRBV11-1 TRBD1 CASSKGQGLSTDTQYF TGTGCCAGCAGCAAAGGACAGGGATTGAGCACAGATACGCAGTATTTT
- TRBJ2-5 TRBV29-1 TRBD1 CSVIRDRGRRETQYF TGCAGCGTTATTCGGGACAGGGGGCGGCGAGAGACCCAGTACTTC
once TRBJ1-6 TRBV6-5 - CASSYVRTPGSPLHF TGTGCCAGCAGTTATGTCAGGACACCGGGTTCACCCCTCCACTTT
few TRBJ1-1 TRBV4-1 TRBD1 CASSQTTGDGAFF TGCGCCAGCAGCCAAACCACAGGGGACGGTGCTTTCTTT
- TRBJ1-4 TRBV10-1 - CARPGEKLFF TGCGCCCGCCCGGGGGAAAAACTGTTTTTT
- TRBJ2-7 TRBV28 TRBD1 CASSGDSNEQYF TGTGCCAGCAGTGGGGACAGCAACGAGCAGTACTTC
once TRBJ1-2 TRBV6-5 - CASSELGRYTF TGTGCCAGCTCAGAGTTGGGGCGCTACACCTTC
- TRBJ1-6 TRBV18 - CASSPVSQGSSPLHF TGTGCCAGCTCACCTGTATCCCAGGGGTCTTCACCCCTCCACTTT
few TRBJ1-5 TRBV27 - CASARLISQPQHF TGTGCCAGCGCGCGGCTCATAAGTCAGCCCCAGCATTTT
- TRBJ1-2 TRBV30 - CAWKAGQGYTF TGTGCCTGGAAGGCAGGGCAAGGCTACACCTTC
- TRBJ2-3 TRBV3-1/TRBV3-2 - CASSREDRDTQYF TGTGCCAGCAGCCGGGAGGACAGGGATACGCAGTATTTT
- TRBJ2-3 TRBV11-2 - CASSSRGDTQYF TGTGCCAGCAGCTCTAGAGGAGATACGCAGTATTTT
- TRBJ2-1 TRBV9 - CASSVDRAGFYNEQFF TGTGCCAGCAGCGTAGATCGGGCGGGGTTCTACAATGAGCAGTTCTTC
- TRBJ1-5 TRBV2 TRBD1 CASSGPSAGGGNQPQHF TGTGCCAGCAGTGGCCCGTCCGCAGGGGGCGGCAATCAGCCCCAGCATTTT
few TRBJ1-2 TRBV5-4 TRBD1 CASRSGQGTLSNGYTF TGTGCCAGCAGATCCGGACAGGGAACTTTATCCAATGGCTACACCTTC
- TRBJ1-2 TRBV5-1 - CASSLDSPFYGYTF TGCGCCAGCAGCCTGGACAGTCCCTTCTATGGCTACACCTTC
- TRBJ1-2 TRBV11-2 - CASSLGAERQDGYTF TGTGCCAGCAGCTTAGGGGCAGAACGACAGGATGGCTACACCTTC
- TRBJ1-5 TRBV28 - CASSFGGRRQPQHF TGTGCCAGCAGTTTCGGGGGGCGGCGTCAGCCCCAGCATTTT
- TRBJ1-5 TRBV19 TRBD1 CASTVGTGADQPQHF TGTGCCAGTACCGTGGGGACAGGGGCAGATCAGCCCCAGCATTTT
- TRBJ2-2 TRBV4-1 - CASSDKLRSGELFF TGCGCCAGCAGCGACAAACTCAGGTCCGGGGAGCTGTTTTTT
- TRBJ1-2 TRBV19 - CASSVLGGDSYGYTF TGTGCCAGTAGCGTCCTTGGGGGCGATAGCTATGGCTACACCTTC
- TRBJ1-6 TRBV5-1 - CASSSSGENSPLHF TGCGCCAGCAGCTCGAGTGGAGAGAATTCACCCCTCCACTTT
- TRBJ1-3 TRBV4-3 TRBD1 CASSLSDRAFSGNTIYF TGCGCCAGCAGCCTATCAGACAGGGCCTTCTCTGGAAACACCATATATTTT
- TRBJ2-2 TRBV9 - CASSALSGELFF TGTGCCAGCAGCGCCTTATCCGGGGAGCTGTTTTTT
- TRBJ2-7 TRBV7-8 TRBD1 CASSLGTGTSGEQYF TGTGCCAGCAGCTTGGGGACAGGGACCTCCGGCGAGCAGTACTTC
- TRBJ1-1 TRBV5-1 - CASSLDQGTEAFF TGCGCCAGCAGCTTGGATCAGGGGACTGAAGCTTTCTTT
- TRBJ2-7 TRBV6-5 - CASGLDYGGYEQYF TGTGCCAGCGGGTTGGACTACGGGGGCTACGAGCAGTACTTC
- TRBJ1-3 TRBV3-1/TRBV3-2 - CASSQDLPRTGSGNTIYF TGTGCCAGCAGCCAAGATCTCCCTAGGACGGGGTCCGGAAACACCATATATTTT
- TRBJ1-1 TRBV7-9 - CASTGSTMNTEAFF TGTGCCAGCACGGGGAGCACCATGAACACTGAAGCTTTCTTT
- TRBJ1-2 TRBV5-6 - CASSSGGGRSYGYTF TGTGCCAGCAGTTCGGGGGGAGGACGAAGTTATGGCTACACCTTC
- TRBJ2-7 TRBV27 TRBD2 CASSLDSGGFYEQYF TGTGCCAGCAGTTTGGATAGCGGGGGTTTTTACGAGCAGTACTTC